This entry features one T cell receptor beta chain sequence. Antigen specificity is unknown. This specimen belongs to a study of OX40 agonist ivuxolimab in advanced cancers. The cohort excluded patients with autoimmune disease history or systemic immunosuppression. This table comes from immunoSEQ multiplex PCR, and its TCRdb copy is limited to in-frame clones, with some not included. The sample includes around 100,000 clones, about 91% of them seen just once. Study results and caveats: Fewer expanded clones were found on average in CD4+ than in CD8+ T cells.

Trimming cost V 4 bases and J 11 bases, with 17 bases left between them. This CDR3 spans 13 amino acids. CDR1 and CDR2 from the germline V gene are MNHEY and SMNVEV (reference sequence). This clonotype was obtained from an adult with an advanced solid tumor such as melanoma, head and neck, liver or kidney cancer. The chain couples TRBV27 to TRBJ1-1; D possibly corresponds to TRBD1 (5 bases). This sample comprised CD4+ or CD8+ T cells sorted from blood, obtained in a trial of the OX40 agonist ivuxolimab. CDR3 bases: TGTGCCAGCAGTTCGCAGGGTCCACTGTGGGCTTTCTTT. It codes for CASSSQGPLWAFF.